What follows are 23 T cell receptor beta chains derived from one specimen sequenced in a study of vaccination and CD4 T cells after COVID-19. Cultured CD4+ T-cell DNA underwent Oncomine TCR Beta short-read sequencing. Cultured CD4+ T cells were the source of extracted genomic DNA. TCRdb used MiXCR to reprocess the PCR reads, holding one entry per CDR3 protein. The sample has some 7,000 distinct CDR3 sequences, approximately 34% seen once. Which antigens these TCRs recognize remains unknown. As for treatment: approximately 9-day PBMC culture with coronavirus spike peptide pools or control peptides (ViraFEST assay). From the unexposed donor, CD4+ T cells were collected ahead of the COVID-19 pandemic (2011-2018). The material sequenced was CD4+ T cells from blood, cultured in vitro. Every receptor here comes from a human donor in good health.

This clonotype has more than one count but fewer than ten. The chain employs TRBV7-3 and TRBJ1-1; 8 bases match TRBD1. The CDR3 is 14 residues long. Germline lookup yields CDR1 SGHTA and CDR2 FQGTGA. Germline trimming cut 5 bases from V and 4 bases from J; bases unmatched to any gene: 6. CDR3 nucleotide sequence: TGTGCCAGCAGCCGTACAGGGGGTGGCACTGAAGCTTTCTTT. It yields the protein CASSRTGGGTEAFF.

Only a few counts were recorded for this clonotype. The chain employs TRBV15 and TRBJ2-3; D may match TRBD1 or TRBD2 (5 bases each). The CDR3 length is 15 residues. Trimming left V 5 bases short and J 4 bases short, with 16 bases between. In germline, CDR1 is LNHNV, CDR2 YYDKDF (reference sequence). CDR3 sequence: CATSPHGGFSDTQYF. The DNA for the CDR3 is TGTGCCACCAGCCCCCATGGGGGATTTTCAGATACGCAGTATTTT.

V gene TRBV28 combines with J gene TRBJ1-1; D is possibly TRBD1 (6 bases). V was clipped by 1 base and J by 3 bases, with 9 bases between them. CDR1 MDHEN and CDR2 SYDVKM come from the germline V gene. This CDR3 comprises 14 residues. Written as DNA, the CDR3 is TGTGCCAGCAGTTTATTGAGGGGGGACACTGAAGCTTTCTTT. Its translation is CASSLLRGDTEAFF.

The rearrangement joins TRBV19 to TRBJ1-1; TRBD1 agrees at 7 bases. The junction had 4 bases not matched to a gene; V was cut back by 5 bases and J by 1 base. The CDR3 length is 14 residues. CDR1 is LNHDA and CDR2 is SQIVND in the germline V gene (reference sequence). The CDR3 sequence is CASSLGQQNTEAFF. CDR3 nucleotide sequence: TGTGCCAGTAGTCTGGGACAGCAGAACACTGAAGCTTTCTTT.

The chain has TRBV7-6 and TRBJ2-4; possibly TRBD2 for D (6 bases). The CDR3 spans 14 residues. The germline CDR1 and CDR2 sequences are SGHVS and FNYEAQ. V was clipped by 5 bases and J by 7 bases, with 15 bases between them. CDR3 amino acids: CASSPLSGGNIQYF. The CDR3 DNA sequence: TGTGCCAGCAGCCCCCTAAGTGGGGGGAACATTCAGTACTTC.

This clonotype was observed a handful of times. The chain is built from TRBV7-6 and TRBJ1-5, with 10 bases lining up with TRBD1. Germline loops: CDR1 SGHVS, CDR2 FNYEAQ. The CDR3 extends over 15 amino acids. J lost 3 bases, V lost 5 bases, and 4 bases had no gene match. The CDR3 DNA follows: TGTGCCAGCAGCCTGGACAGGGGGAACAATCAGCCCCAGCATTTT. This translates into CASSLDRGNNQPQHF.

V is TRBV4-3 and J is TRBJ2-6, with TRBD1 as a possible D gene (6 bases). V lost 0 bases to trimming and J lost 0 bases, with 15 bases between them. CDR1 and CDR2 (germline): LGHNA, YSLEER. The CDR3 sequence is 19 residues long. CDR3 region: CASSQEPRTASSGANVLTF. CDR3 DNA sequence: TGCGCCAGCAGCCAAGAACCTCGGACAGCAAGCTCTGGGGCCAACGTCCTGACTTTC.

The genes are TRBV19 and TRBJ2-1; TRBD2 agrees at 7 bases. Germline CDR1 reads LNHDA; CDR2 reads SQIVND (reference sequence). The CDR3 totals 15 residues. J was trimmed by 9 bases and V by 1 base; bases with no gene match: 9. The CDR3 nucleotides are TGTGCCAGTAGTATAGGTTCCGCGGGAGCCACTGAGCAGTTCTTC. Amino acid sequence: CASSIGSAGATEQFF. Filled out from reference TRBV19 and TRBJ2-1, the complete variable domain reads DGGITQSPKYLFRKEGQNVTLSCEQNLNHDAMYWYRQDPGQGLRLIYYSQIVNDFQKGDIAEGYSVSREKKESFPLTVTSAQKNPTAFYLCASSIGSAGATEQFFGPGTRLTVL.

In its sample, this clonotype was seen a few times. This chain links TRBV20-1 with TRBJ1-2; maybe TRBD1 (5 bases). Germline V gene data show CDR1 as DFQATT and CDR2 as SNEGSKA (reference sequence). The CDR3 is 12 residues long. The germline V and J ends were trimmed by 5 bases and 7 bases, with 14 bases remaining between them. The CDR3 coding sequence is TGCAGTGCTGGGACCCAGGAACCTGGCTACACCTTC. The encoded protein is CSAGTQEPGYTF.

The rearrangement links TRBV5-4 to TRBJ2-7; TRBD1 agrees at 8 bases. Germline CDR1 and CDR2: SGHNT and YYREEE (reference sequence). V gave up 0 bases and J gave up 3 bases; unmatched junction bases: 8. This CDR3 spans 16 amino acids. The CDR3 here is CASSLGGQGRDYEQYF. For the CDR3, the DNA is TGTGCCAGCAGCTTGGGAGGACAGGGTCGTGACTACGAGCAGTACTTC.

This chain links TRBV12-3 or TRBV12-4 with TRBJ2-5; D perhaps matches TRBD1 (5 bases). The CDR3 is 14 amino acids. Trimming removed 5 bases from V and 2 bases from J, with 12 bases in between. CDR3 in amino acids: CASSLRQFQETQYF. CDR3 sequence (DNA): TGTGCCAGCAGTCTCCGACAGTTTCAAGAGACCCAGTACTTC.

This clonotype turned up a few times. The gene calls are TRBV28 and TRBJ2-3, with 8 bases identical to TRBD2. The CDR3 has 12 amino acids. Germline assignment: CDR1 MDHEN and CDR2 SYDVKM. The CDR3 region is CAIGTRAYTQYF. The CDR3 region has the DNA TGTGCTATAGGGACTAGAGCCTATACGCAGTATTTT.

V is TRBV2 and J is TRBJ2-7; TRBD1 matches 12 bases. V lost 1 base to trimming and J lost 4 bases; unmatched junction nucleotides: 8. The CDR3 runs to 17 residues. Per germline, CDR1 SNHLY and CDR2 FYNNEI. The CDR3 coding sequence is TGTGCCAGCAGTGAAGACGGGAGGGACAGGGGGCAATACGAGCAGTACTTC. It is translated as CASSEDGRDRGQYEQYF.

The rearrangement links TRBV7-9 to TRBJ2-7; D is perhaps TRBD2 (8 bases). The CDR3 has 13 amino acids. CDR1 SEHNR and CDR2 FQNEAQ come from the germline V gene (reference sequence). Trimming shortened V by 5 bases and J by 7 bases, and 15 bases separated the two germline ends. The CDR3 DNA is TGTGCCAGCAGCCGGGAGGGGGCCAGGGAGCAGTACTTC. This encodes CASSREGAREQYF.

The rearrangement joins TRBV6-2 or TRBV6-3 to TRBJ2-2, with 7 bases that match TRBD2. CDR1 and CDR2 from the germline V gene are MNHEY and SVGEGT. V shed 0 bases, J shed 1 base, and the junction held 11 bases outside the gene matches. The length of the CDR3 is 19 residues. This chain's CDR3 is CASSYSMGLAGENTGELFF. CDR3 DNA sequence: TGTGCCAGCAGTTACTCGATGGGTCTGGCGGGAGAGAACACCGGGGAGCTGTTTTTT.

This clonotype occurred a few times. This sequence joins TRBV6-5 and TRBJ1-3; 8 bases align to TRBD1. The V and J ends lost 8 bases and 5 bases, in that order; junction bases with no gene match: 11. The CDR3 is 15 amino acids. The germline gives CDR1 MNHEY, CDR2 SVGAGI. The chain's CDR3 is CASGSTGQGRNTIYF. In DNA, the CDR3 is TGTGCCAGCGGTTCAACCGGACAGGGTAGAAACACCATATATTTT.

The chain is built from TRBV5-1 and TRBJ1-5, with unresolved D. Germline V gene lookup returns CDR1 SGHRS and CDR2 YFSETQ. This CDR3 comprises 14 residues. Trimming took 4 bases from V and 4 from J, leaving 12 bases between them. CDR3 loop: CASSPDNPNQPQHF. CDR3 bases: TGCGCCAGCAGCCCCGACAACCCAAATCAGCCCCAGCATTTT.

This chain links TRBV20-1 with TRBJ2-1; TRBD2 might be the D (5 bases). Germline CDR1 reads DFQATT; CDR2 reads SNEGSKA (reference sequence). V was pared by 1 base and J by 7 bases, with 20 bases between. The CDR3 covers 16 residues. The chain's CDR3 is CSARGRRTPFGNEQFF. The DNA for the CDR3 is TGCAGTGCTAGAGGGCGCAGGACTCCCTTTGGAAATGAGCAGTTCTTC.

The table lists this clonotype with a few counts. The chain has TRBV6-1 and TRBJ1-6, with a weak D call TRBD1 (5 bases). The CDR3 totals 15 residues. Germline values: CDR1 MNHNS, CDR2 SASEGT. V lost 4 bases and J lost 10, with 17 bases in between. DNA of the CDR3: TGTGCCAGCAGTGCTACCGGGACTCTAGGATCACCCCTCCACTTT. Its protein product is CASSATGTLGSPLHF.

The chain couples TRBV5-4 to TRBJ1-2, with D possibly being TRBD1 (6 bases). The germline CDR1 and CDR2 sequences are SGHNT and YYREEE (reference sequence). V was trimmed by 4 bases and J by 1 base, leaving 8 bases between them. The CDR3 consists of 13 residues. The CDR3 nucleotides read TGTGCCAGCAGCCTGGACAGTAACTATGGCTACACCTTC. Amino acids: CASSLDSNYGYTF. The entire variable domain, with the rest obtained from reference TRBV5-4 and TRBJ1-2, is as follows: ETGVTQSPTHLIKTRGQQVTLRCSSQSGHNTVSWYQQALGQGPQFIFQYYREEENGRGNFPPRFSGLQFPNYSSELNVNALELDDSALYLCASSLDSNYGYTFGSGTRLTVV.

This clonotype has just a few counts. The chain is built from TRBV7-8 and TRBJ2-1; TRBD2 matches 8 bases. The CDR3 sequence is 15 residues long. V was pared by 3 bases and J by 7 bases, with 8 bases of the junction left unmatched. The germline V gene encodes CDR1 SGHVS and CDR2 FQNEAQ. The CDR3, as DNA: TGTGCCAGCAGCTTGAAGCGGGAGTTCCATAATGAGCAGTTCTTC. It translates to CASSLKREFHNEQFF.

This clonotype was seen more than once but under ten times. The chain carries TRBV6-5 and TRBJ1-2; TRBD1 aligns across 8 bases. V gave up 2 bases and J gave up 7 bases; unmatched junction bases: 9. The CDR3 is 15 amino acids. Germline V CDR1 and CDR2: MNHEY, SVGAGI. In DNA, the CDR3 is TGTGCCAGCAGTTACAGCGGGCAGGGGGCTGGTGGCTACACCTTC. It is translated as CASSYSGQGAGGYTF.

The rearrangement links TRBV6-2 or TRBV6-3 to TRBJ1-3; D ambiguous. In germline, CDR1 is MNHEY, CDR2 SVGEGT. V lost 3 bases to trimming and J lost 2 bases, with 5 bases between them. CDR3 length: 13 residues. In DNA, the CDR3 is TGTGCCAGCAGTTATTCGACTGGAAACACCATATATTTT. Its protein is CASSYSTGNTIYF.